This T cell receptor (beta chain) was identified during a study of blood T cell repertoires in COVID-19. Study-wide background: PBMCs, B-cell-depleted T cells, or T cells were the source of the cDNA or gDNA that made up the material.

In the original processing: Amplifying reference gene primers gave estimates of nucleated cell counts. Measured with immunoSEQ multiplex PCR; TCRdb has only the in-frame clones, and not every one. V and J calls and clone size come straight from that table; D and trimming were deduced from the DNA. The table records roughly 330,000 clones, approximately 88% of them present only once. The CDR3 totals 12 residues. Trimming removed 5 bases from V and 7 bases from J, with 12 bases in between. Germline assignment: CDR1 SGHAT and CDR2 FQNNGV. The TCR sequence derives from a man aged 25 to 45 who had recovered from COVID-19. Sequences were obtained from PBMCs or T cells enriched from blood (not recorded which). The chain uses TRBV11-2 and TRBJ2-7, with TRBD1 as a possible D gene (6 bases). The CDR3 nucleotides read TGTGCCAGCAGCCAACAGGGAACGGAGCAGTACTTC. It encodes CASSQQGTEQYF.